This T cell receptor (beta chain) came from a study of blood T cell repertoires in COVID-19. Symptom resolution, clearance, or two negative PCRs marked donors in Cohort 3 as recovered. Original processing notes: Amplification from reference gene primers served as the basis for estimated nucleated cell counts. The protocol was immunoSEQ multiplex PCR, while the TCRdb copy is restricted to in-frame clones and leaves out a portion. That table furnishes V, J and clone size, whereas the DNA furnished D and trimming. Of 150,000 or so clones in the sample, about nine tenths were seen once. Trimming pared 1 base from V and 4 bases from J, leaving 12 bases between. The CDR3 loop spans 16 amino acids. Germline loops: CDR1 SGHDT, CDR2 YYEEEE.

This receptor was taken from a man aged 45 to 65 who had recovered from COVID-19. This chain joins TRBV5-6 and TRBJ1-6; TRBD1 is a possible D gene (5 bases). The sample was PBMCs or T cells enriched from blood (not recorded which). CDR3 protein: CASSLYQGRYNSPLHF. DNA for the CDR3: TGTGCCAGCAGCTTGTACCAGGGTCGATATAATTCACCCCTCCACTTT. The complete variable domain, with remaining parts taken from reference TRBV5-6 and TRBJ1-6, reads DAGVTQSPTHLIKTRGQQVTLRCSPKSGHDTVSWYQQALGQGPQFIFQYYEEEERQRGNFPDRFSGHQFPNYSSELNVNALLLGDSALYLCASSLYQGRYNSPLHFGNGTRLTVT.